This is a list of T cell receptor beta chains from one sample in a study of blood T cell repertoires in COVID-19. This table comes from immunoSEQ multiplex PCR, and its TCRdb copy is limited to in-frame clones, with some not included. The table shows about 99,000 clones, with around 84% occurring only once. The specimen sequenced was peripheral blood. These TCRs come from a woman aged 55-70 years in a cohort sampled during active or convalescent COVID-19. CDR3s include the opening cysteine and the closing phenylalanine or tryptophan. D genes are given only for firm matches. Rows may omit the clone size; those that give it use once, few, many or a size class.

>-|once|TRBV3-1/TRBV3-2|TRBJ1-1
TGTGCCAGCAGCTTTCACAGGGTTACGAACACTGAAGCTTTCTTT
CASSFHRVTNTEAFF
>TRBD2|-|TRBV5-1|TRBJ2-1
TGCGCCAGCAGCTTGGTGGCTAGCGGGAGTTACAATGAGCAGTTCTTC
CASSLVASGSYNEQFF
>-|-|TRBV3-1/TRBV3-2|TRBJ2-7
TGTGCCAGCAGCCAAGCTACCGAGCAGTACTTC
CASSQATEQYF
>-|-|TRBV3-1/TRBV3-2|TRBJ2-7
TGTGCCAGCAGCCAATTACTAGAAACATACGAGCAGTACTTC
CASSQLLETYEQYF
>TRBD1|few|TRBV18|TRBJ1-3
TGTGCCAGCTCATCCTCGACAGGGTGGGGAAACACCATATATTTT
CASSSSTGWGNTIYF
>-|-|TRBV19|TRBJ1-1
TGTGCCAGTAGTATCGACAGATACACTGAAGCTTTCTTT
CASSIDRYTEAFF
>-|-|TRBV5-1|TRBJ1-3
TGCGCCAGCAGCTTGGAGGGGATCTCTGGAAACACCATATATTTT
CASSLEGISGNTIYF
>-|-|TRBV18|TRBJ2-7
TGTGCCAGCTCACCCCAAAGTCCCTCCAGCTCCTACGAGCAGTACTTC
CASSPQSPSSSYEQYF
>-|once|TRBV3-1/TRBV3-2|TRBJ2-7
TGTGCCAGCAGCCCCCTCGCCAGTCCCTACGAGCAGTACTTC
CASSPLASPYEQYF
>TRBD1|-|TRBV9|TRBJ2-3
TGTGCCAGCAGCTTCACAGGGGGCGGGAGTGGGTCAGATACGCAGTATTTT
CASSFTGGGSGSDTQYF
>TRBD1|-|TRBV7-2|TRBJ1-4
TGTGCCAGCAGCCCTGGACAGGGGCGCTGGGAAAAACTGTTTTTT
CASSPGQGRWEKLFF
>-|-|TRBV4-1|TRBJ2-7
TGCGCCAGCAGCCAAGACCCTCGGGGCGAGCAGTACTTC
CASSQDPRGEQYF
>-|-|TRBV25-1|TRBJ1-2
TGTGCCAGCAGTGGTCAAGGGGAAGGCTACACCTTC
CASSGQGEGYTF
>TRBD2|-|TRBV6-5|TRBJ2-2
TGTGCCAGCAGTAGCGGGGGGGCGAACACCGGGGAGCTGTTTTTT
CASSSGGANTGELFF
>TRBD1|few|TRBV7-9|TRBJ1-1
TGTGCCAGCAGCCCTACCGGACAGGGGTCTGAAGCTTTCTTT
CASSPTGQGSEAFF
>-|-|TRBV19|TRBJ1-5
TGTGCCAGTATTAGGGGGGGCAAGAGCAATCAGCCCCAGCATTTT
CASIRGGKSNQPQHF
>-|-|TRBV12-3/TRBV12-4|TRBJ1-5
TGTGCCAGCAGTTCCGGTCAGCCCCAGCATTTT
CASSSGQPQHF
>-|-|TRBV2|TRBJ1-6
TGTGCCAGCAGCGAGACTAACAGGGCTTCTAATTCACCCCTCCACTTT
CASSETNRASNSPLHF
>TRBD1|-|TRBV3-1/TRBV3-2|TRBJ2-7
TGTGCCAGCAGCCAAGATGGGGGGACAGGGGGGCGCGAGCAGTACTTC
CASSQDGGTGGREQYF
>TRBD1|-|TRBV6-6|TRBJ2-7
TGTGCCAGCAGTTATATACAGGGGGCGAGTGACGAGCAGTACTTC
CASSYIQGASDEQYF
>TRBD1|-|TRBV7-8|TRBJ2-2
TGTGCCAGCAGCGCGACAGGGCCCGGGGAGCTGTTTTTT
CASSATGPGELFF
>-|-|TRBV7-8|TRBJ1-6
TGTGCCAGCAGCTTTAGCAGGGGTGAGAATTCACCCCTCCACTTT
CASSFSRGENSPLHF
>TRBD1|-|TRBV23-1|TRBJ1-4
TGCGCCAGCAGTCAATTCTCCGTGAAGGGGGCTGAAAAACTGTTTTTT
CASSQFSVKGAEKLFF
>-|-|TRBV28|TRBJ1-6
TGTGCCAGCACCTTGCGGCTCGGGGATTCACCCCTCCACTTT
CASTLRLGDSPLHF
>-|-|TRBV4-1|TRBJ1-2
TGCGCCAGCAGCCAAGACAGTTTGGGCTACACCTTC
CASSQDSLGYTF
>-|-|TRBV5-8|TRBJ1-2
TGTGCCAGCACCTCCCGATCCACAGGGATCTATGGCTACACCTTC
CASTSRSTGIYGYTF
>TRBD1|-|TRBV5-4|TRBJ1-2
TGTGCCAGCAGCGCACGACGACAGGGACTAGGCTATGGCTACACCTTC
CASSARRQGLGYGYTF
>-|-|TRBV7-2|TRBJ2-1
TGTGCCAGCAGCTTAGCGAGGTACAATGAGCAGTTCTTC
CASSLARYNEQFF
>TRBD1|once|TRBV3-1/TRBV3-2|TRBJ1-2
TGTGCCAGCAGCCCGGGACAGGGAGAGTATGGCTACACCTTC
CASSPGQGEYGYTF
>-|-|TRBV6-5|TRBJ1-1
TGTGCCAGCAGTTACGCCGAGAGCACTGAAGCTTTCTTT
CASSYAESTEAFF